This T cell receptor beta chain was documented in a study of T cells after yellow fever vaccination. General study points: A weaker secondary response peaked on day 5, the primary on day 15. Booster samples showed a return of most primary-vaccination clones (under 98% CD4, around 88% CD8).

The germline gives CDR1 LNHNV, CDR2 YYDKDF (reference sequence). Unmatched junction bases numbered 8, after V lost 1 base and J lost 0 bases. The CDR3 spans 18 residues. In making TCR cDNA, 5'RACE template switching added a universal primer site and UMIs to it. TCRdb re-called the 5' RACE reads with MiXCR, one entry per CDR3 protein. This table has under 30,000 distinct CDR3 sequences, around 5% appearing once. This clonotype has a count of ten or more. What it recognizes is unknown. The TCR comes from a man in his thirties or forties who received the YFV17D yellow fever vaccine. The chain is built from TRBV15 and TRBJ1-2, with TRBD1 matching over 10 bases. The sample was CD8+ T cells sorted from PBMCs, taken 10 days after the yellow fever booster vaccination. The DNA for the CDR3 is TGTGCCACCAGCAGAGCAGGGACAGGGGTCTTTACTAACTATGGCTACACCTTC. Amino acid sequence: CATSRAGTGVFTNYGYTF.